Shown below are 27 T cell receptor beta chains from a single sample sequenced in a study of blood T cells in healthy people across ages. The second PCR ran about 6 to 11 cycles with a sample-barcoded 5' primer and J-beta primers. TCRdb redid the calling of the 5' RACE reads with MiXCR, one entry per CDR3 protein. The sample lists hundreds of thousands of distinct CDR3 sequences, roughly 21% occurring once. Sequencing was carried out using blood. The source is an older man in good health.

V gene TRBV29-1 combines with J gene TRBJ2-7, with D possibly TRBD1 on 6 matching bases. The CDR3 totals 18 residues. Germline CDR1 and CDR2: SQVTM and ANQGSEA. V was clipped by 1 base and J by 5 bases, with 27 bases between them. DNA of the CDR3: TGCAGCGTTGAAGGGGGGACAAAAGGAACCAAAAAAGACCACGAGCAGTACTTC. Its protein is CSVEGGTKGTKKDHEQYF.

J is TRBJ2-7 and V is TRBV3-1; TRBD2 matches 11 bases. The CDR3 loop spans 15 amino acids. CDR1 and CDR2 (germline): LGHDT, YNNKEL (reference sequence). Losses at the gene ends were 7 bases for V and 5 bases for J; bases not matched to a gene: 10. Written as DNA, the CDR3 is TGTGCCAGCAAAATACTAGCGGGAGAAGAGAACGAGCAGTACTTC. This sequence encodes CASKILAGEENEQYF.

This clonotype was detected ten times or more. The gene calls are TRBV29-1 and TRBJ2-4; no reliable D call. V gave up 7 bases and J gave up 3 bases, with 13 bases separating them. The germline gives CDR1 SQVTM, CDR2 ANQGSEA. The CDR3 covers 13 residues. CDR3 in DNA: TGCAGCGGTTGGATGCCACGCAAAAACATTCAGTACTTC. This encodes CSGWMPRKNIQYF. Combining the CDR3 with reference TRBV29-1 and TRBJ2-4 gives the whole variable domain SAVISQKPSRDICQRGTSLTIQCQVDSQVTMMFWYRQQPGQSLTLIATANQGSEATYESGFVIDKFPISRPNLTFSTLTVSNMSPEDSSIYLCSGWMPRKNIQYFGAGTRLSVL.

V usage is TRBV5-6 and J usage is TRBJ1-4, with D unresolved. The CDR3 is 13 residues long. V lost 1 base and J 8 bases, leaving 9 bases between the germline ends. CDR1 SGHDT and CDR2 YYEEEE come from the germline V gene. For the CDR3, the DNA is TGTGCCAGCAGCTTGAGATATGGGGAAAAACTGTTTTTT. It translates to CASSLRYGEKLFF.

This clonotype occurred many times. The V call is TRBV12-3 or TRBV12-4, the J call TRBJ2-3; the D gene is possibly TRBD1 (6 bases). Trimming removed 5 bases at V and 0 bases at J, with 12 bases between. The CDR3 has 15 residues. This CDR3 is CASSTGQISTDTQYF. The DNA of the CDR3 is TGTGCCAGCAGTACCGGACAGATTAGCACAGATACGCAGTATTTT.

The J gene is TRBJ2-7, the V gene TRBV20-1, with 10 bases lining up with TRBD2. Germline lookup yields CDR1 DFQATT and CDR2 SNEGSKA (reference sequence). Trimming took 6 bases from V and 5 from J; bases not matched to a gene: 10. The CDR3 contains 14 residues. CDR3 bases: TGCAGTGCAACCGGGACTAGCGACATCGACGAGCAGTACTTC. Residues: CSATGTSDIDEQYF.

This chain uses TRBV20-1 with TRBJ2-5; 10 nucleotides align to TRBD2. The V segment lost 1 base and the J segment 5 bases; nucleotides outside the gene matches: 4. CDR1 DFQATT and CDR2 SNEGSKA come from the germline V gene (reference sequence). The CDR3 totals 14 residues. The CDR3 DNA reads TGCAGTGCTAGAGCCGGGACTAGCGTGGAGACCCAGTACTTC. This sequence encodes CSARAGTSVETQYF.

The sample holds a few counts of this clonotype. V and J are TRBV7-2 and TRBJ2-3; 8 bases align to TRBD2. J gave up 9 bases and V 8 bases, and 1 base lay outside the gene matches. CDR3 length: 10 amino acids. Germline lookup yields CDR1 SGHTA and CDR2 FQGNSA. CDR3: CASERGTQYF. CDR3 coding DNA: TGTGCCAGCGAGCGGGGGACGCAGTATTTT.

Concerning this clonotype itself: At one end, the junction sequence differs from germline, possibly due to a read error. V and J are TRBV7-9 and TRBJ2-4; D is unclear. Germline values: CDR1 SEHNR, CDR2 FQNEAQ (reference sequence). The CDR3 runs 17 residues. The CDR3 DNA reads TGTGCCAGCAGCCCAACCCCGCAGGCTTTAGCCAAAAACATTCGGTACTTC. It yields the protein CASSPTPQALAKNIRYF.

This clonotype was seen more than once but under ten times. J is TRBJ2-2 and V is TRBV12-3 or TRBV12-4; 11 bases align to TRBD2. J lost 8 bases, V lost 6 bases, and 2 bases had no gene match. The CDR3 length is 13 residues. In DNA form, the CDR3 reads TGTGCCAGCAGCCGACTAGCGGGAGGGGAGCTGTTTTTT. Amino acids: CASSRLAGGELFF.

This clonotype showed up just a few times. This rearrangement joins TRBV7-9 to TRBJ2-5, with D perhaps TRBD2 (5 bases). Near its end, the DNA agrees better with TRBJ2-1, so the J call may be wrong. The CDR3 sequence is 16 residues long. CDR1 is SEHNR and CDR2 is FQNEAQ in the germline V gene (reference sequence). The DNA of the CDR3 is TGTGCCAGCAGCCCCCAGGTGCGGGTTCGGGACAATGAGCAGTTCTTC. Protein sequence: CASSPQVRVRDNEQFF.

This clonotype was seen more than once but under ten times. Mismatch with germline at one junction end may stem from a read error. The chain couples TRBV7-3 to TRBJ2-5; possibly TRBD1 for D (6 bases). Germline values: CDR1 SGHTA, CDR2 FQGTGA. The CDR3 totals 13 residues. In DNA, the CDR3 is TGTGCCAACAGCTTAGCAGGGGAAGAGACCCAGTACTTC. Amino acid sequence: CANSLAGEETQYF.

This clonotype was seen only a few times. The chain has TRBV2 and TRBJ2-5; 7 bases are a match to TRBD1. The end of the DNA fits TRBJ2-1 better, so the J call may be wrong. This CDR3 is 15 amino acids long. Germline CDR1 is SNHLY and CDR2 is FYNNEI. The chain's CDR3 is CASEAKRQGYNEQFF. DNA of the CDR3: TGTGCCAGTGAAGCAAAGAGACAGGGATACAATGAGCAGTTCTTC.

The chain joins TRBV28 to TRBJ2-5; 8 bases are shared with TRBD2. With the DNA end fitting TRBJ2-7 better, the J assignment may be wrong. The CDR3 has 16 amino acids. In germline, CDR1 is MDHEN, CDR2 SYDVKM. The CDR3 region is CASSLIAGGPMGEQYF. The CDR3 coding sequence is TGTGCCAGCAGTCTAATTGCGGGAGGACCCATGGGCGAGCAGTACTTC.

V usage is TRBV5-1 and J usage is TRBJ1-4; D unclear. The CDR3 covers 14 residues. Germline V gene sequence: CDR1 SGHRS, CDR2 YFSETQ. Trimming removed 2 bases at V and 6 bases at J, with 11 bases between. DNA of the CDR3: TGCGCCAGCAGCTTCTCGGAGGGTGATGAAAAACTGTTTTTT. It codes for CASSFSEGDEKLFF. Complete variable domain (other parts from reference TRBV5-1 and TRBJ1-4): KAGVTQTPRYLIKTRGQQVTLSCSPISGHRSVSWYQQTPGQGLQFLFEYFSETQRNKGNFPGRFSGRQFSNSRSEMNVSTLELGDSALYLCASSFSEGDEKLFFGSGTQLSVL.

This clonotype was counted many times. V gene TRBV3-1 combines with J gene TRBJ2-1; D perhaps matches TRBD2 (6 bases). Trimming cost V 2 bases and J 6 bases, with 17 bases left between them. In germline, CDR1 is LGHDT, CDR2 YNNKEL (reference sequence). The CDR3 is made up of 16 amino acids. The CDR3 sequence is CASSQSPRLGRNEQFF. The DNA of the CDR3 is TGTGCCAGCAGCCAATCCCCCAGACTAGGGCGCAATGAGCAGTTCTTC.

This rearrangement joins TRBV7-6 to TRBJ2-3, with 12 nucleotides matching TRBD2. Germline V gene sequence: CDR1 SGHVS, CDR2 FNYEAQ. V was pared by 4 bases and J by 4 bases, with 9 bases of the junction left unmatched. This CDR3 comprises 17 residues. As DNA, the CDR3 is TGTGCCAGCAGCTCGCTAGCGGGAGGGCCTCATTCAGATACGCAGTATTTT. It yields the protein CASSSLAGGPHSDTQYF. The entire variable domain, with the rest obtained from reference TRBV7-6 and TRBJ2-3, is as follows: GAGVSQSPRYKVTKRGQDVALRCDPISGHVSLYWYRQALGQGPEFLTYFNYEAQQDKSGLPNDRFSAERPEGSISTLTIQRTEQRDSAMYRCASSSLAGGPHSDTQYFGPGTRLTVL.

This clonotype occurred a few times. The rearrangement uses TRBV7-8 and TRBJ2-3; no clear D. CDR1 and CDR2 from the germline V gene are SGHVS and FQNEAQ. This CDR3 is 14 amino acids long. The V and J ends lost 4 bases and 6 bases respectively, with 14 bases between them. The CDR3 loop is CASSSYGLGDTQYF. CDR3 nucleotide sequence: TGTGCCAGCAGCTCTTATGGGTTGGGGGATACGCAGTATTTT.

The genes are TRBV12-3 or TRBV12-4 and TRBJ1-1, with 7 nucleotides matching TRBD1. The CDR3 totals 12 residues. After removal of 6 bases from V and 8 bases from J, the junction contained 6 bases not matched to a gene. The DNA for the CDR3 is TGTGCCAGCAGAAGCCGGGACAGAGAAGCTTTCTTT. It yields the protein CASRSRDREAFF.

The sample holds a few counts of this clonotype. The genes are TRBV21-1 and TRBJ2-1; the tabulated D call, TRBD2, remains unverified against the DNA. TRBV21-1 has pseudogene status. There are 19 residues in the CDR3. The CDR3 protein is CASSKRPPFRTPSYNEQFF. CDR3 sequence (DNA): TGTGCCAGCAGCAAACGGCCTCCGTTTCGGACTCCCTCCTACAATGAGCAGTTCTTC.

V gene TRBV4-3 combines with J gene TRBJ2-2; D perhaps matches TRBD2 (6 bases). CDR1 is LGHNA, CDR2 YSLEER, per germline. This CDR3 spans 17 amino acids. Trimming cost V 4 bases and J 0 bases, with 15 bases left between them. For the CDR3, the DNA is TGCGCCAGCAGCCGGAGGTCGGCGGGAACGAACACCGGGGAGCTGTTTTTT. Its protein is CASSRRSAGTNTGELFF.

This clonotype was seen once. The chain uses TRBV12-3 or TRBV12-4 and TRBJ1-2; D call uncertain. V lost 2 bases and J lost 10, with 14 bases in between. This CDR3 contains 13 residues. DNA for the CDR3: TGTGCCAGCAGTTTAAGTCAGCTAGATACCTACACCTTC. Protein sequence: CASSLSQLDTYTF.

This chain uses TRBV20-1 with TRBJ2-1; D not certain. Germline CDR1 reads DFQATT; CDR2 reads SNEGSKA (reference sequence). The CDR3 is 14 amino acids. V lost 0 bases and J 8 bases, leaving 14 bases between the germline ends. The CDR3 bases are TGCAGTGCTAGAGATGGAGTGACCGGCGATGAGCAGTTCTTC. Its translation: CSARDGVTGDEQFF.

This clonotype showed up just a few times. At one end the junction does not follow the germline gene, possibly because of a read error. The chain employs TRBV7-7 and TRBJ2-1; possibly TRBD1 for D (6 bases). The CDR3 covers 14 residues. The germline CDR1 and CDR2 sequences are SSHAT and FNYEAQ (reference sequence). The CDR3, as DNA: TGTGCTAGCAGCCCCCTGGACAGTTTCAATGAGCAGTTCTTC. This translates into CASSPLDSFNEQFF.

The table lists this clonotype with a few counts. This chain uses TRBV24-1 with TRBJ2-5; 10 nucleotides agree with TRBD2. This CDR3 comprises 16 residues. Trimming took 7 bases from V and 0 from J; bases not matched to a gene: 7. CDR1 is KGHDR and CDR2 is SFDVKD in the germline V gene. The CDR3 loop reads CATSSGTSANQETQYF. The CDR3, as DNA: TGTGCCACCAGCTCCGGGACTAGCGCCAACCAAGAGACCCAGTACTTC.

The chain links TRBV3-1 to TRBJ1-2; D call uncertain. Looked up from germline, CDR1 is LGHDT and CDR2 is YNNKEL (reference sequence). The CDR3 is 14 amino acids. V was clipped by 1 base and J by 4 bases, with 10 bases between them. The CDR3 DNA is TGTGCCAGCAGCCAAGTTGGAGGGATCTATGGCTACACCTTC. It encodes CASSQVGGIYGYTF.

The rearrangement links TRBV24-1 to TRBJ2-3; D is ambiguous. The CDR3 consists of 15 residues. Looked up from germline, CDR1 is KGHDR and CDR2 is SFDVKD. Trimming cost V 3 bases and J 4 bases, with 13 bases left between them. Here the CDR3 DNA reads TGTGCCACCAGTGATACGGTCCTGGCTGCAGATACGCAGTATTTT. Amino acids: CATSDTVLAADTQYF.